This TCR beta chain was recorded in a study of T cells in Graves' hyperthyroidism and ophthalmopathy. General study findings and limits: Among thyroid clonotypes expanded above 0.001, most also appeared in blood.

Only a few counts were recorded for this clonotype. Its antigen is as yet unknown. Extraction of PBMCs used 9 to 10 ml of fresh peripheral blood. Amplified regions were TCR beta CDR3 sequences from RNA transcripts. The HTBI primer set served for first-round RT-PCR of the TCR CDR3. TCRdb analysed the multiplex PCR reads with MiXCR anew, one entry per CDR3 protein. There are a few hundred thousand distinct CDR3 sequences in the sample; roughly 15% occur only once, and 2.5% to 4% lies in the top ten. The CDR3 spans 12 residues. V was trimmed by 6 bases and J by 8 bases, leaving 13 bases between them. Sequenced input: blood. The J gene is TRBJ1-1, the V gene TRBV12-3 or TRBV12-4; D is ambiguous. This TCR came from a woman in her forties with Graves' ophthalmopathy. CDR3 residues: CASRPGFMEAFF. Here the CDR3 DNA reads TGTGCCAGCAGGCCCGGGTTCATGGAAGCTTTCTTT.